These T cell receptor beta chains were read from a single sample in a study of T cells in Graves' hyperthyroidism and ophthalmopathy. TCRdb re-called the multiplex PCR reads through MiXCR, storing one row per CDR3 protein. Of 750,000 to 900,000 distinct CDR3 sequences listed, roughly 37% are singletons. Sequences were obtained from blood. These receptors came from a young man with Graves' hyperthyroidism. CDR3s include the opening cysteine and the closing phenylalanine or tryptophan. Each record gives: clone size, J gene, V gene, D gene, CDR3 protein, CDR3 DNA. A D gene is named only where the DNA matches it firmly. The size entry is marked missing in some rows and otherwise reads once, few, many or a size class.

size: -; J: TRBJ1-6; V: TRBV25-1; D: -; CDR3: CASSLVVGNLNSPLHF; DNA: TGTGCCAGCAGTTTAGTAGTTGGAAACCTTAATTCACCCCTCCACTTT
size: -; J: TRBJ1-4; V: TRBV19; D: -; CDR3: CASSSYGREGDEKLFF; DNA: TGTGCCAGTAGTTCCTATGGGCGAGAGGGGGATGAAAAACTGTTTTTT
size: -; J: TRBJ1-5; V: TRBV15; D: -; CDR3: CATSRQGGNQPQHF; DNA: TGTGCCACCAGCAGACAGGGAGGAAATCAGCCCCAGCATTTT
size: -; J: TRBJ1-5; V: TRBV10-3; D: TRBD1; CDR3: CATGTVWGNQPQHF; DNA: TGTGCCACCGGGACAGTTTGGGGCAATCAGCCCCAGCATTTT
size: many; J: TRBJ1-1; V: TRBV29-1; D: TRBD1; CDR3: CSVVRLPFRDRNTEAFF; DNA: TGCAGCGTTGTCCGTCTTCCGTTCCGGGACAGAAACACTGAAGCTTTCTTT
size: once; J: TRBJ2-6; V: TRBV29-1; D: TRBD2; CDR3: CSVGAGGGANVLTF; DNA: TGCAGCGTTGGAGCGGGGGGTGGGGCCAACGTCCTGACTTTC
size: once; J: TRBJ2-5; V: TRBV7-2; D: -; CDR3: CARGGTNQETQYF; DNA: TGTGCTAGAGGGGGGACTAATCAAGAGACCCAGTACTTC
size: once; J: TRBJ1-5; V: TRBV6-1; D: -; CDR3: CASRLGVSHGGEPQHF; DNA: TGTGCCAGCAGGCTTGGGGTGTCTCACGGCGGGGAGCCCCAGCATTTT
size: -; J: TRBJ1-3; V: TRBV29-1; D: -; CDR3: CSVASGQTSGNTIYF; DNA: TGCAGCGTTGCCTCAGGACAGACCTCTGGAAACACCATATATTTT
size: -; J: TRBJ1-5; V: TRBV6-2/TRBV6-3; D: -; CDR3: CASSYTGFGNQPQHF; DNA: TGTGCCAGCAGTTATACCGGCTTTGGCAATCAGCCCCAGCATTTT
size: -; J: TRBJ2-5; V: TRBV4-1; D: -; CDR3: CASSQEGGAGYLYF; DNA: TGCGCCAGCAGCCAAGAGGGGGGGGCCGGTTATTTGTACTTC
size: -; J: TRBJ1-1; V: TRBV7-9; D: -; CDR3: CASSMTGKGLITEAFF; DNA: TGTGCCAGCAGCATGACCGGTAAGGGGTTAATCACTGAAGCTTTCTTT
size: -; J: TRBJ2-7; V: TRBV9; D: -; CDR3: CASSGRAGERDEQYF; DNA: TGTGCCAGCAGCGGCAGGGCAGGGGAAAGGGACGAGCAGTACTTC
size: -; J: TRBJ2-2; V: TRBV7-9; D: -; CDR3: CTSSSQGTGELFF; DNA: TGTACCAGCAGCTCTCAGGGGACCGGGGAGCTGTTTTTT
size: -; J: TRBJ2-5; V: TRBV2; D: -; CDR3: CASSEWQNNQPQYF; DNA: TGTGCCAGCAGTGAGTGGCAGAACAATCAGCCCCAGTACTTC
size: -; J: TRBJ2-7; V: TRBV6-5; D: -; CDR3: CASSFSDRVEQYF; DNA: TGTGCCAGCAGTTTCAGTGACCGGGTCGAGCAGTACTTC
size: -; J: TRBJ2-1; V: TRBV7-3; D: -; CDR3: CASSLENEQFF; DNA: TGTGCCAGCAGCTTAGAAAATGAGCAGTTCTTC
size: few; J: TRBJ2-7; V: TRBV5-1; D: -; CDR3: CASSRPGHTYEQYF; DNA: TGCGCCAGCAGCAGACCGGGACACACCTACGAGCAGTACTTC
size: -; J: TRBJ2-7; V: TRBV6-6; D: -; CDR3: CASSLGPERHSYEQYF; DNA: TGTGCCAGCAGTCTGGGCCCGGAGCGACACTCCTACGAGCAGTACTTC
size: many; J: TRBJ1-5; V: TRBV12-3/TRBV12-4; D: -; CDR3: CASSFSRQAQPQHF; DNA: TGTGCCAGCAGTTTCTCCCGACAAGCTCAGCCCCAGCATTTT